This T cell receptor (beta chain) appears in the sequencing data of a study of shared T cell receptors in the human thymus. Libraries were prepared by immunoSEQ multiplex PCR; TCRdb keeps only in-frame clonotypes and omits some of them. The table lists hundreds of thousands of clones, around 89% of them singletons. This CDR3 contains 16 residues. Germline V gene sequence: CDR1 SGHTA, CDR2 FQGNSA. The J segment lost 6 bases and the V segment lost 5 bases, leaving 11 bases of the junction unmatched. The same sample was also used in a study of human thymus T cells.

The chain couples TRBV7-2 to TRBJ2-1, with 9 bases matching TRBD1. The specimen sequenced was thymocytes. This receptor was obtained from a boy younger than two with a congenital heart defect. The CDR3 protein is CASSLEGQGLSNEQFF. The CDR3 coding sequence is TGTGCCAGCAGCCTGGAAGGACAGGGGCTCTCCAATGAGCAGTTCTTC.